These 10 T cell receptor beta chains were sequenced from one sample in a study of vaccination and CD4 T cells after COVID-19. One entry per CDR3 protein, called by TCRdb with MiXCR from the PCR reads. The repertoire consists of about 20,000 distinct CDR3 sequences, with approximately 65% occurring once and the leading ten covering 0.85% to 1.3%. Specimen: CD4+ T cells from blood, collected before SARS-CoV-2 vaccination. All receptors come from a human donor who had recovered from COVID-19.

This clonotype was counted between two and nine times. The rearrangement joins TRBV6-2 or TRBV6-3 to TRBJ1-5; 9 bases agree with TRBD1. Germline V gene data show CDR1 as MNHEY and CDR2 as SVGEGT. This CDR3 is built from 15 residues. V dropped 6 bases and J dropped 5; count of bases not matched to a gene: 8. CDR3 loop: CASSRDRVWDQPQHF. The CDR3 bases are TGTGCCAGCAGCCGGGACAGGGTGTGGGATCAGCCCCAGCATTTT.

This clonotype was recorded only once. The chain is built from TRBV29-1 and TRBJ2-2; 8 bases align to TRBD1. The germline gives CDR1 SQVTM, CDR2 ANQGSEA. With V trimmed by 7 bases and J by 3 bases, 10 bases remained unmatched. This CDR3 spans 15 amino acids. The CDR3 loop reads CSGQVGQGYTGELFF. Here the CDR3 DNA reads TGCAGCGGCCAGGTCGGACAGGGATACACCGGGGAGCTGTTTTTT.

The V and J genes are TRBV19 and TRBJ1-2; no clear D gene. Germline assignment: CDR1 LNHDA and CDR2 SQIVND (reference sequence). Trimming shortened V by 3 bases and J by 2 bases, and 7 bases separated the two germline ends. The CDR3 has 13 residues. Written as DNA, the CDR3 is TGTGCCAGTAGTATTCGGGCAAACTATGGCTACACCTTC. This codes for CASSIRANYGYTF.

This chain joins TRBV2 and TRBJ1-5; possibly TRBD1 for D (5 bases). Germline assignment: CDR1 SNHLY and CDR2 FYNNEI. This CDR3 spans 13 amino acids. Trimming cost V 6 bases and J 2 bases, with 8 bases left between them. Written as DNA, the CDR3 is TGTGCCAGCAGCCAGGGAGGCAATCAGCCCCAGCATTTT. It translates to CASSQGGNQPQHF.

There are a few counts of this clonotype. This rearrangement joins TRBV7-2 to TRBJ1-5; D unclear. Germline-derived CDR1 and CDR2 are SGHTA and FQGNSA. Trimming stripped 1 base from V and 0 bases from J, with 7 bases between. CDR3 length: 15 amino acids. In nucleotides, the CDR3 is TGTGCCAGCAGCTTAGTTTTTAATAGCAATCAGCCCCAGCATTTT. This encodes CASSLVFNSNQPQHF.

This clonotype appeared a single time. This chain uses TRBV30 with TRBJ2-2, with D hard to call. The CDR3 loop spans 11 amino acids. Trimming left V 2 bases short and J 8 bases short, with 6 bases between. Germline V lookup: CDR1 GTSNPN, CDR2 SVGIG (reference sequence). The CDR3 DNA reads TGTGCCTGGAGTCCGAAGGGGGAGCTGTTTTTT. Amino acids: CAWSPKGELFF.

For the CDR3, the DNA is TGTGCCAGCAGTAAACTAGTCTACGAGCAGTACTTC. It specifies CASSKLVYEQYF. The rearrangement joins TRBV6-2 or TRBV6-3 to TRBJ2-7; possibly TRBD2 for D (5 bases). CDR1 is MNHEY, CDR2 SVGEGT, per germline. Trimming pared 5 bases from V and 3 bases from J, leaving 8 bases between. This CDR3 comprises 12 residues.

This clonotype was counted between two and nine times. The chain has TRBV6-5 and TRBJ2-3, with 11 bases that match TRBD2. Looked up from germline, CDR1 is MNHEY and CDR2 is SVGAGI. The J segment lost 6 bases and the V segment lost 4 bases, leaving 3 bases of the junction unmatched. The CDR3 has 14 residues. For the CDR3, the DNA is TGTGCCAGCAGTTTACTAGCGGGAGCTGATACGCAGTATTTT. This encodes CASSLLAGADTQYF.

The V and J genes are TRBV19 and TRBJ1-1; D remains unclear. The V end was cut by 3 bases, the J end by 0 bases, with 11 bases between. The CDR3 runs to 15 residues. In germline, CDR1 is LNHDA, CDR2 SQIVND (reference sequence). The CDR3 is CASSMEMFMNTEAFF. The CDR3, as DNA: TGTGCCAGTAGTATGGAAATGTTCATGAACACTGAAGCTTTCTTT.

Note on this clonotype: Sequence at one end of the junction differs from germline and may be a read error. The rearrangement links TRBV20-1 to TRBJ1-1; tentative D call: TRBD1 (5 bases). This CDR3 comprises 11 residues. CDR1 is DFQATT and CDR2 is SNEGSKA in the germline V gene (reference sequence). In nucleotides, the CDR3 is TGCAGTGCTAGAAGAGGGACTGGAGCTTTCTTT. Translating gives CSARRGTGAFF.